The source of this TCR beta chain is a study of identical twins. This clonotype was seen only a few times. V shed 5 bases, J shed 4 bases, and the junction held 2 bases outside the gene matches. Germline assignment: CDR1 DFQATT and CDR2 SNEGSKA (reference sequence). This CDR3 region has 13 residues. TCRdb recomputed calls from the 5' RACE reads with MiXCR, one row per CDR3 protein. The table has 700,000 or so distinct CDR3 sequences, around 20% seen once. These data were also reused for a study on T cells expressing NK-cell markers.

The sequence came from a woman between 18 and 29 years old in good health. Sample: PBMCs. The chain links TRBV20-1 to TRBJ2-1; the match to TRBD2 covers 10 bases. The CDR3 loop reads CSAAGLAYNEQFF. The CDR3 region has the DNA TGCAGTGCTGCGGGACTAGCGTACAATGAGCAGTTCTTC.